A single sample is the source of the 20 T cell receptor beta chains below, sequenced in a study of shared clonotypes between healthy human individuals. Repertoires were generated with immunoSEQ multiplex PCR, while TCRdb's copy carries only in-frame clones and drops some. In the table there are about 490,000 clones, around three quarters of which are singletons. Sequencing input: PBMCs. These receptors originate from a woman aged 40 to 55 in good health. Some clones in this sample may be carry-over from other donors' samples.

In its sample, this clone was seen once. Other nucleotide sequences from this sample produce the same CDR3. The chain is built from TRBV28 and TRBJ1-2; D uncertain. Germline CDR1 and CDR2: MDHEN and SYDVKM. The CDR3 is made up of 12 amino acids. V lost 2 bases, J lost 4 bases, and 5 bases lay in between. The CDR3: CASSLRSYGYTF. Here the CDR3 DNA reads TGTGCCAGCAGTTTAAGAAGCTATGGCTACACCTTC.

The chain links TRBV28 to TRBJ2-7, with D possibly TRBD1 on 6 matching bases. The CDR3 totals 12 residues. Trimming removed 6 bases from V and 2 bases from J, with 8 bases in between. Germline V CDR1 and CDR2: MDHEN, SYDVKM. CDR3: CASRTGPYEQYF. The CDR3 bases are TGTGCCAGCAGGACAGGCCCCTACGAGCAGTACTTC.

The chain links TRBV29-1 to TRBJ1-3; no definite D call. The CDR3 has 12 residues. Germline CDR1 SQVTM, CDR2 ANQGSEA. Between the trimmed V and J ends, which lost 5 bases and 0 bases, there was a span of 5 bases. The CDR3 sequence: CSVMISGNTIYF. The CDR3 coding sequence is TGCAGCGTTATGATCTCTGGAAACACCATATATTTT.

This clone appeared a single time. At one end the junction does not follow the germline gene, possibly because of a read error. This chain uses TRBV7-2 with TRBJ2-3; 8 nucleotides line up with TRBD2. The CDR3 is made up of 14 amino acids. CDR1 SGHTA and CDR2 FQGNSA come from the germline V gene. CDR3 nucleotides: TGTGCCAGCACCCAGAGCGGGAGCACCGATACGCAGTATTTT. It encodes CASTQSGSTDTQYF.

V and J are TRBV7-3 and TRBJ2-6, with D perhaps TRBD2 (6 bases). Germline loops: CDR1 SGHTA, CDR2 FQGTGA. This CDR3 spans 17 amino acids. The V and J ends lost 5 bases and 0 bases respectively, with 14 bases between them. CDR3 protein: CASSTTEGSSGANVLTF. The CDR3 bases are TGTGCCAGCAGCACTACGGAGGGAAGCTCTGGGGCCAACGTCCTGACTTTC.

Regarding this clone: Other DNA sequences from this sample encode an identical CDR3 as well. The chain couples TRBV19 to TRBJ2-1; 10 positions agree with TRBD2. Germline V gene sequence: CDR1 LNHDA, CDR2 SQIVND (reference sequence). This CDR3 spans 16 amino acids. V lost 5 bases, J lost 0 bases, and 4 bases stayed unmatched. The CDR3 reads CASSLASGSSYNEQFF. The CDR3 nucleotides are TGTGCCAGTAGTTTAGCTAGCGGGAGCTCCTACAATGAGCAGTTCTTC.

This rearrangement joins TRBV30 to TRBJ2-1; D might be TRBD2 (6 bases). Germline V gives CDR1 GTSNPN, CDR2 SVGIG (reference sequence). The CDR3 loop spans 16 amino acids. The ends were cut back, 3 bases at V and 0 bases at J, with 15 bases in the middle. This chain's CDR3 is CAWRGGAISSYNEQFF. The CDR3 nucleotides read TGTGCCTGGAGAGGCGGGGCAATAAGCTCCTACAATGAGCAGTTCTTC.

The chain employs TRBV15 and TRBJ1-5, with 9 bases identical to TRBD1. Per the germline V gene, CDR1 is LNHNV and CDR2 is YYDKDF (reference sequence). J lost 6 bases, V lost 3 bases, and 9 bases had no gene match. The CDR3 consists of 16 residues. Here the CDR3 DNA reads TGTGCCACCAGCAGCCCGGGACAGGGAGTAGGTCAGCCCCAGCATTTT. Protein product: CATSSPGQGVGQPQHF. Supplemented by reference TRBV15 and TRBJ1-5, the full variable domain reads DAMVIQNPRYQVTQFGKPVTLSCSQTLNHNVMYWYQQKSSQAPKLLFHYYDKDFNNEADTPDNFQSRRPNTSFCFLDIRSPGLGDTAMYLCATSSPGQGVGQPQHFGDGTRLSIL.

The CDR3 sequence: CASSFGSTGELFF. Here the CDR3 DNA reads TGTGCCAGCAGCTTTGGGTCCACCGGGGAGCTGTTTTTT. The chain carries TRBV7-2 and TRBJ2-2; D gene ambiguous. CDR1 and CDR2 from the germline V gene are SGHTA and FQGNSA. The CDR3 length is 13 residues. V lost 3 bases, J lost 4 bases, and 6 bases lay in between.

The chain is built from TRBV6-4 and TRBJ2-3; tentatively, D is TRBD2 (6 bases). The length of the CDR3 is 15 residues. Germline values: CDR1 MRHNA, CDR2 SNTAGT. The V end was cut by 2 bases, the J end by 2 bases, with 11 bases between. CDR3 sequence (DNA): TGTGCCAGCAGTGACGGGTTAGCGGCCACAGATACGCAGTATTTT. Protein: CASSDGLAATDTQYF.

This chain uses TRBV18 with TRBJ2-5, with D hard to call. In germline, CDR1 is KGHSH, CDR2 LQKENI. The V and J ends lost 6 bases and 2 bases respectively, with 13 bases between them. CDR3 length equals 14 residues. The CDR3 DNA follows: TGTGCCAGCTCTCTCGGACGGAATCAAGAGACCCAGTACTTC. This gives the protein CASSLGRNQETQYF.

The V call is TRBV9, the J call TRBJ2-1; TRBD2 aligns across 7 bases. Germline assignment: CDR1 SGDLS and CDR2 YYNGEE. The CDR3 is 14 amino acids. V shed 4 bases and J 6 bases; nucleotides not matched to a gene: 7. CDR3 sequence reads: CASSLLTSSNEQFF. The CDR3 DNA sequence: TGTGCCAGCAGCCTATTGACTAGCTCCAATGAGCAGTTCTTC.

This sequence joins TRBV5-8 and TRBJ2-5, with D tentatively TRBD1 (6 bases). V lost 5 bases, J lost 5 bases, and 16 bases lay in between. Germline loops: CDR1 SGHTS, CDR2 YDEGEE. CDR3 length: 14 residues. The CDR3 here is CASRVKGVGETQYF. The CDR3 bases are TGTGCCAGCAGAGTGAAGGGGGTTGGCGAGACCCAGTACTTC.

V usage is TRBV9 and J usage is TRBJ2-1, with 10 positions matching TRBD2. The CDR3 consists of 15 residues. Germline V gives CDR1 SGDLS, CDR2 YYNGEE. The V gene end was trimmed by 1 base and the J gene end by 7 bases; junction bases not matched to a gene: 5. CDR3 DNA: TGTGCCAGCAGCGTACTAGCGGGAGATCTGAATGAGCAGTTCTTC. As protein: CASSVLAGDLNEQFF.

The rearrangement links TRBV7-9 to TRBJ2-5, with a weak D call TRBD1 (6 bases). With 6 bases removed from V and 4 bases from J, the gap between germline ends came to 15 bases. CDR1 is SEHNR and CDR2 is FQNEAQ in the germline V gene (reference sequence). The CDR3 has 14 amino acids. The CDR3 loop reads CASSHTGLGETQYF. Written as DNA, the CDR3 is TGTGCCAGCAGTCATACAGGGCTAGGAGAGACCCAGTACTTC.

This clone came up a few times. The chain has TRBV6-4 and TRBJ2-2; D unresolved. Germline V gene data show CDR1 as MRHNA and CDR2 as SNTAGT. V was pared by 0 bases and J by 5 bases, with 4 bases between. The CDR3 has 13 residues. The CDR3 here is CASSDSGTGELFF. CDR3 nucleotide sequence: TGTGCCAGCAGTGACTCGGGTACCGGGGAGCTGTTTTTT.

The chain combines TRBV30 with TRBJ1-5; D might be TRBD1 (6 bases). Trimming left V 0 bases short and J 4 bases short, with 13 bases between. This CDR3 contains 15 residues. Looked up from germline, CDR1 is GTSNPN and CDR2 is SVGIG (reference sequence). CDR3 in amino acids: CAWSVQGIWNQPQHF. DNA for the CDR3: TGTGCCTGGAGTGTACAGGGAATATGGAATCAGCCCCAGCATTTT.

The chain combines TRBV28 with TRBJ2-7; D possibly matches TRBD1 or TRBD2 (5 bases each). The CDR3 spans 14 residues. Trimming shortened V by 6 bases and J by 3 bases, and 15 bases separated the two germline ends. From germline, CDR1 is MDHEN and CDR2 SYDVKM. Written as DNA, the CDR3 is TGTGCCAGCAGGCCAGGGAGACCCCTCTACGAGCAGTACTTC. Its protein product is CASRPGRPLYEQYF.

The V call is TRBV18, the J call TRBJ2-7; TRBD2 matches at 7 bases. The V and J ends lost 3 bases and 6 bases, in that order; junction bases with no gene match: 11. There are 15 residues in the CDR3. Germline loops: CDR1 KGHSH, CDR2 LQKENI. The CDR3 bases are TGTGCCAGCTCACCCCGGACTAGTAACCAAGGCGAGCAGTACTTC. This codes for CASSPRTSNQGEQYF.

The chain recombines TRBV5-1 with TRBJ1-1; 7 positions match TRBD1. Trimming cost V 1 base and J 4 bases; bases outside gene matches: 7. The CDR3 consists of 15 residues. Germline assignment: CDR1 SGHRS and CDR2 YFSETQ. CDR3 sequence (DNA): TGCGCCAGCAGCTTGTCCCCGGCAGGGGGCACTGAAGCTTTCTTT. It specifies CASSLSPAGGTEAFF.